The TCR beta chain described here comes from a study of cytomegalovirus exposure and HLA in healthy donors. A roughly 120-subject validation cohort, separate from the approximately 610-subject first cohort, supplied the donors. As concerns this clone: The antigen remains unidentified.

Per germline, CDR1 MDHEN and CDR2 SYDVKM. The V end lost 7 bases, the J end lost 7 bases, and 16 bases lay between the germline ends. This CDR3 is built from 13 residues. Assay: immunoSEQ multiplex PCR; the TCRdb copy retains only in-frame clones and omits some. The table includes 60,000 to 85,000 clones, roughly 95% detected once. Overall study results and limits: It was found in a later analysis that first-cohort TCR clusters tended to co-occur in the approximately 130 validation repertoires.

This receptor was identified in a young woman in good health and CMV-seropositive. The sample taken for sequencing was PBMCs. V gene TRBV28 combines with J gene TRBJ1-2, with TRBD1 as a possible D gene (5 bases). In DNA, the CDR3 is TGTGCCAGCACCCTCGGGGGGAGACCTGGCTACACCTTC. Protein product: CASTLGGRPGYTF.